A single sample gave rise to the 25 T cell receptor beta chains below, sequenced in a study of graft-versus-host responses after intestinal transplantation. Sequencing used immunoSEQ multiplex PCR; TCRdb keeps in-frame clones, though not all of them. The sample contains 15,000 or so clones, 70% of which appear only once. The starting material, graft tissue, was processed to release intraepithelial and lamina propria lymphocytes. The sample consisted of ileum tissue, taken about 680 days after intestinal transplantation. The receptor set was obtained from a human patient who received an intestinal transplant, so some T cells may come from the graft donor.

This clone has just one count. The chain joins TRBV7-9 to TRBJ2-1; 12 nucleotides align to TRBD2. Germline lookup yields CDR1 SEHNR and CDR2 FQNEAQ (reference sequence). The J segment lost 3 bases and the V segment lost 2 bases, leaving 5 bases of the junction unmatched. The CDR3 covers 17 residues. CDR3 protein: CASSLRTSGILYNEQFF. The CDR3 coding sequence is TGTGCCAGCAGCTTACGGACTAGCGGGATCCTCTACAATGAGCAGTTCTTC.

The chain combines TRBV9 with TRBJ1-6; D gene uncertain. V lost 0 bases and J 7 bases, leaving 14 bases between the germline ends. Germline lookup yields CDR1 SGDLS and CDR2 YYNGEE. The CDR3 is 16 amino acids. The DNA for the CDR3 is TGTGCCAGCAGCGTAGATTGGGGAGGAATGAATTCACCCCTCCACTTT. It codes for CASSVDWGGMNSPLHF.

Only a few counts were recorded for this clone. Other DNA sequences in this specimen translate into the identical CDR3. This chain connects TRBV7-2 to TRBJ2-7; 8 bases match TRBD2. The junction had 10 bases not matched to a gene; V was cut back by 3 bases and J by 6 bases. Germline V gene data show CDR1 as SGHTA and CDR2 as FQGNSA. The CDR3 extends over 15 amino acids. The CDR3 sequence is CASSFAGGPGAEQYF. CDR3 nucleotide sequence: TGTGCCAGCAGCTTCGCGGGGGGACCGGGGGCCGAGCAGTACTTC.

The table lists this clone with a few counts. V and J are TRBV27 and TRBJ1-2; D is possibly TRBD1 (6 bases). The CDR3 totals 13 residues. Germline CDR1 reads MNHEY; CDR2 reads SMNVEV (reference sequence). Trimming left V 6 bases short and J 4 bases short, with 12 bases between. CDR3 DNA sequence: TGTGCCAGCAGACAACAGGGCGCCTATGGCTACACCTTC. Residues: CASRQQGAYGYTF.

CDR3 nucleotides: TGTGCCGGCATACAGGGGGCGATCCACGAGCAGTACTTC. It translates to CAGIQGAIHEQYF. The chain carries TRBV25-1 and TRBJ2-7, with TRBD1 matching 9 bases. After removal of 11 bases from V and 5 bases from J, the junction contained 10 bases not matched to a gene. There are 13 residues in the CDR3. Germline values: CDR1 MGHDK, CDR2 SYGVNS.

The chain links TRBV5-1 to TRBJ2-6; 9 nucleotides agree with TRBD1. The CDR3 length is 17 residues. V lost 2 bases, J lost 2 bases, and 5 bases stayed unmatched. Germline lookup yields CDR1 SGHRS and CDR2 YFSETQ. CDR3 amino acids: CASSLGDRVAGANVLTF. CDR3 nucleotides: TGCGCCAGCAGCTTAGGGGACAGGGTTGCTGGGGCCAACGTCCTGACTTTC.

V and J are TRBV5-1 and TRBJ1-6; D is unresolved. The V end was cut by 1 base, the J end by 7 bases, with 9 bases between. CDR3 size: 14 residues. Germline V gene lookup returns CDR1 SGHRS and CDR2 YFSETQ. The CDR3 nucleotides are TGCGCCAGCAGCTTGATCGGGGAAAATTCACCCCTCCACTTT. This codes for CASSLIGENSPLHF.

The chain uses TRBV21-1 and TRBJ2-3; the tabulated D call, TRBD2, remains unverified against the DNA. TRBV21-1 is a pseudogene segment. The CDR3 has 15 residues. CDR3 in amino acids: CASSGRGGATDTQYF. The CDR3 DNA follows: TGTGCCAGCAGCGGGCGCGGGGGTGCGACAGATACGCAGTATTTT.

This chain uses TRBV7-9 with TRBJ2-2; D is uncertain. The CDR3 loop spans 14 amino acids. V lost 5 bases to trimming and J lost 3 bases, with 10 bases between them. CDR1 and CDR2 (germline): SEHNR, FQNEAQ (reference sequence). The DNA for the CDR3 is TGTGCCAGCAGCGGGTGGCAGGACACCGGGGAGCTGTTTTTT. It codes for CASSGWQDTGELFF.

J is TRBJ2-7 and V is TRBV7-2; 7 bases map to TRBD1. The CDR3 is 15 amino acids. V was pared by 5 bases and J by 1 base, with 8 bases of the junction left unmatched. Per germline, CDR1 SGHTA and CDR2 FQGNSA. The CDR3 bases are TGTGCCAGCAGCGAACAGGGGTCAGGGTCCTACGAGCAGTACTTC. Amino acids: CASSEQGSGSYEQYF.

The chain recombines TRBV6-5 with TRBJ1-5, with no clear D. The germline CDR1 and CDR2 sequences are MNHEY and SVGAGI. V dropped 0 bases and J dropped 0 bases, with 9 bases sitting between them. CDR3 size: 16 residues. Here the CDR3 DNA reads TGTGCCAGCAGTTACTCCGTCGCTTCTAGCAATCAGCCCCAGCATTTT. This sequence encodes CASSYSVASSNQPQHF.

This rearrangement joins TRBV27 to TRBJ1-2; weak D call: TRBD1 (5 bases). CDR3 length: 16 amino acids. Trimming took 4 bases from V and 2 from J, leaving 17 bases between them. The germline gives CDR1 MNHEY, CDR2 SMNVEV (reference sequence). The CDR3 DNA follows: TGTGCCAGCAGTTCCCGCTTGACACAGGACAACTATGGCTACACCTTC. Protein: CASSSRLTQDNYGYTF.

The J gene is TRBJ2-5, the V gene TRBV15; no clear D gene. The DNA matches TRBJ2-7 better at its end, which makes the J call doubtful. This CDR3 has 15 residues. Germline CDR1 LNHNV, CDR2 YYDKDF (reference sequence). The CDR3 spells CATSRVDGPPYEQYF. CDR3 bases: TGTGCCACCAGCAGAGTGGATGGACCGCCCTACGAGCAGTACTTC.

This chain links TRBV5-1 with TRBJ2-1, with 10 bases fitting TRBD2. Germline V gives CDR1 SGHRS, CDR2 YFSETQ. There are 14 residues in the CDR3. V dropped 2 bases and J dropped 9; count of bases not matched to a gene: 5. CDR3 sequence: CASSFTSGTGEQFF. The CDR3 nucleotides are TGCGCCAGCAGCTTCACTAGCGGGACGGGTGAGCAGTTCTTC.

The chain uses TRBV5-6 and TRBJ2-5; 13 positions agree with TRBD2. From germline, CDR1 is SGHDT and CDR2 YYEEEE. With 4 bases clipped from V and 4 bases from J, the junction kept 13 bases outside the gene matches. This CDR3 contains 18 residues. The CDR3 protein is CASSRVGTSGVGGETQYF. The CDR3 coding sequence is TGTGCCAGCAGCCGGGTCGGGACTAGCGGGGTTGGAGGAGAGACCCAGTACTTC.

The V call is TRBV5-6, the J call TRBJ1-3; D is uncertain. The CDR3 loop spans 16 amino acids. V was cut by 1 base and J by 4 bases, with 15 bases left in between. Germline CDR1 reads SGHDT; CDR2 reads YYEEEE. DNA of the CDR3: TGTGCCAGCAGCTTGCGTTCTGGGGAGAGAGGAAACACCATATATTTT. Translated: CASSLRSGERGNTIYF.

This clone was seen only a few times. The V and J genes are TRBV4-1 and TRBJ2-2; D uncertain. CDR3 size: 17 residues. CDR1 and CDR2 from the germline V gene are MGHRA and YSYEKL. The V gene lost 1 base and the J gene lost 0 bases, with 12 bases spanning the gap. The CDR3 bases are TGCGCCAGCAGCCAAGTACTGGCGACTCCGAACACCGGGGAGCTGTTTTTT. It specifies CASSQVLATPNTGELFF.

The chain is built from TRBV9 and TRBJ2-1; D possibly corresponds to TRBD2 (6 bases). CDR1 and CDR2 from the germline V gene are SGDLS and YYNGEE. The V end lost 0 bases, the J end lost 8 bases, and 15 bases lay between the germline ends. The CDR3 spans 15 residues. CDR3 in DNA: TGTGCCAGCAGCGTAGGGAGCGGGTCTATGGATGAGCAGTTCTTC. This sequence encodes CASSVGSGSMDEQFF.

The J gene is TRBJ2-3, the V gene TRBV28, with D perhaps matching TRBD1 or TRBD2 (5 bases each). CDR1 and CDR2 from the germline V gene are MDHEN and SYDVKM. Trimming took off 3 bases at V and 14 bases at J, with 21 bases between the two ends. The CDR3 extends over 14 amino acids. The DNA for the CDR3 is TGTGCCAGCAGTTTTAATATCGGGGCTAGTGGGACGTATTTT. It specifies CASSFNIGASGTYF.

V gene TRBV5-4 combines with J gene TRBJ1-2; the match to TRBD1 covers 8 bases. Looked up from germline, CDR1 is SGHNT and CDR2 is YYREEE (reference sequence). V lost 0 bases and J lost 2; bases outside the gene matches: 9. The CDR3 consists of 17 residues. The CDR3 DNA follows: TGTGCCAGCAGCTTGGCCCCATTGACAGGGGTGAACTATGGCTACACCTTC. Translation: CASSLAPLTGVNYGYTF.

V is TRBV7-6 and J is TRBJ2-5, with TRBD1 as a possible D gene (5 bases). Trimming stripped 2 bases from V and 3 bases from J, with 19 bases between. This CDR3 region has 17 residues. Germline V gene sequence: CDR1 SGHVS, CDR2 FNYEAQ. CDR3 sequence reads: CASSLLAIGVAKETQYF. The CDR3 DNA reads TGTGCCAGCAGCTTACTCGCGATAGGGGTGGCTAAAGAGACCCAGTACTTC. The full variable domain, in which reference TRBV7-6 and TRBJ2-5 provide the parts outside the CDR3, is GAGVSQSPRYKVTKRGQDVALRCDPISGHVSLYWYRQALGQGPEFLTYFNYEAQQDKSGLPNDRFSAERPEGSISTLTIQRTEQRDSAMYRCASSLLAIGVAKETQYFGPGTRLLVL.

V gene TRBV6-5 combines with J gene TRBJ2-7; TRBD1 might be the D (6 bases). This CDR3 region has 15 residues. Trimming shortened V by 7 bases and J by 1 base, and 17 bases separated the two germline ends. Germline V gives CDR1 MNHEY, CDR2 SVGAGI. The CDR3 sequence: CASTLARGESYEQYF. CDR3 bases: TGTGCCAGCACCCTCGCCAGGGGAGAGTCCTACGAGCAGTACTTC.

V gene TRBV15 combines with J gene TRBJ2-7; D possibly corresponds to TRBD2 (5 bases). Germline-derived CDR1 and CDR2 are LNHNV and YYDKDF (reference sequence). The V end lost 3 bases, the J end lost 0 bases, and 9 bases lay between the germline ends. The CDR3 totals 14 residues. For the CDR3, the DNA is TGTGCCACCAGCAGGGTAGGGAGCTCCTACGAGCAGTACTTC. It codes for CATSRVGSSYEQYF.

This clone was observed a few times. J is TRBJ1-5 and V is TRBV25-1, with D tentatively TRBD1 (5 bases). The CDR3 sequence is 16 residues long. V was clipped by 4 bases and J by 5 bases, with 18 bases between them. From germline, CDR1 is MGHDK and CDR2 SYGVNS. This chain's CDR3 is CASSAATGGDYQPQHF. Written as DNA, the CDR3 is TGTGCCAGCAGTGCCGCCACGGGGGGGGATTATCAGCCCCAGCATTTT.

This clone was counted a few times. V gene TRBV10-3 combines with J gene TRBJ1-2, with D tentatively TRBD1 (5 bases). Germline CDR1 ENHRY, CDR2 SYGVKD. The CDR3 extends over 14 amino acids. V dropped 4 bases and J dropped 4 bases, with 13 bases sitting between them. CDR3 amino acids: CAISASTEGYGYTF. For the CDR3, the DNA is TGTGCCATCAGTGCCTCGACAGAGGGCTATGGCTACACCTTC.